These T cell receptor beta chains were read from a single sample in a study of blood T cell repertoires in COVID-19. TCRdb's copy holds only in-frame clones and misses some; the assay was immunoSEQ multiplex PCR. The sample lists 250,000 to 300,000 clones; about 73% were seen once. Material: peripheral blood. All receptors derive from a woman of 80 years or more with acute or convalescent COVID-19. Each CDR3 is given with its conserved first and last residue. Fields, in order: J gene, D gene, V gene, clone size, CDR3 DNA, CDR3 protein. The D gene is left open where the match is weak. Clone size is shown for a subset of rows, as once, few, many or a class of expanded clone.

>TRBJ2-5|-|TRBV24-1|-
TGTGCCACCAGTGAACCAGGGTCAGAGACCCAGTACTTC
CATSEPGSETQYF
>TRBJ2-2|-|TRBV10-3|few
TGTGCCATCAGTGAATTGGGACTTATGAACACCGGGGAGCTGTTTTTT
CAISELGLMNTGELFF
>TRBJ2-5|TRBD1|TRBV2|-
TGTGCCAGCAGTCCCCTGGGGCAGGGGGCAAAGACCCAGTACTTC
CASSPLGQGAKTQYF
>TRBJ2-5|TRBD2|TRBV18|-
TGTGCCAGCTCACCAGGTCTGCTAGCGGGAGAAGAGACCCAGTACTTC
CASSPGLLAGEETQYF
>TRBJ2-7|-|TRBV5-1|few
TGCGCCAGCAGGATAGAAGGGGGCGAGCAGTACTTC
CASRIEGGEQYF
>TRBJ2-7|-|TRBV6-2/TRBV6-3|few
TGTGCCAGCAGTTATCCTACCTACGAGCAGTACTTC
CASSYPTYEQYF
>TRBJ1-2|-|TRBV27|many
TGTGCCAGCTGCAGAAATTCACAGGTTCCCAACTATGGCTACACCTTC
CASCRNSQVPNYGYTF
>TRBJ2-3|-|TRBV19|-
TGTGCCAGTAGTACCCCCGGGACTCGCACAGATACGCAGTATTTT
CASSTPGTRTDTQYF
>TRBJ2-7|TRBD2|TRBV5-5|many
TGTGCCAGCAGCTTGTCCGGACTAGCGACCCACGAGCAGTACTTC
CASSLSGLATHEQYF
>TRBJ2-1|TRBD1|TRBV29-1|few
TGCAGCGGCGGGACAGGGTACAATGAGCAGTTCTTC
CSGGTGYNEQFF
>TRBJ2-7|-|TRBV9|-
TGTGCCAGCAGCGTAGCTTGGAGCTCCTACGAGCAGTACTTC
CASSVAWSSYEQYF
>TRBJ2-7|-|TRBV11-3|few
TGTGCCAGCAGCTCTGGACAGACCTACGAGCAGTACTTC
CASSSGQTYEQYF